This passage covers 29 T cell receptor beta chains from one sample sequenced in a study of blood T cells in healthy people across ages. Then a second PCR, running about 6 to 12 cycles, was carried out with a sample-barcoded 5' primer and a J-beta primer mix. TCRdb used MiXCR to reprocess the 5' RACE reads, holding one entry per CDR3 protein. The table shows 850,000 to 1,300,000 distinct CDR3 sequences, with over 35% occurring only once. Sequenced material: blood. These receptors were obtained from a woman between 55 and 75 years old in good health.

The V call is TRBV3-1, the J call TRBJ2-1, with 8 positions matching TRBD1. The CDR3 covers 14 residues. The V segment lost 3 bases and the J segment 5 bases; nucleotides outside the gene matches: 3. CDR1 is LGHDT and CDR2 is YNNKEL in the germline V gene (reference sequence). DNA of the CDR3: TGTGCCAGCAGCCATGGACAGGGCCACAATGAGCAGTTCTTC. It specifies CASSHGQGHNEQFF.

Written as DNA, the CDR3 is TGTGCCACCAGCAGAGATAAAGGACAGCTACCCTACGAGCAGTACTTC. This sequence encodes CATSRDKGQLPYEQYF. The chain combines TRBV15 with TRBJ2-7; possible D gene TRBD1, 6 bases. V lost 0 bases, J lost 2 bases, and 14 bases lay in between. Looked up from germline, CDR1 is LNHNV and CDR2 is YYDKDF (reference sequence). This CDR3 spans 16 amino acids.

This clonotype has more than one count but fewer than ten. The chain uses TRBV10-3 and TRBJ1-2; TRBD1 is a possible D gene (5 bases). Germline values: CDR1 ENHRY, CDR2 SYGVKD. Deletions cut 10 bases from V and 2 bases from J, with 20 bases between. The CDR3 has 15 amino acids. CDR3 coding DNA: TGTGCCACCCTGCATGGGGGGGACTTAAACTATGGCTACACCTTC. Protein: CATLHGGDLNYGYTF.

The chain has TRBV2 and TRBJ2-6; unclear D gene. This CDR3 is 19 amino acids long. Between the trimmed V and J ends, which lost 0 bases and 0 bases, there was a span of 15 bases. CDR1 and CDR2 from the germline V gene are SNHLY and FYNNEI. For the CDR3, the DNA is TGTGCCAGCAGTGAAGCGTCGGCATTAACAAACTCTGGGGCCAACGTCCTGACTTTC. The encoded protein is CASSEASALTNSGANVLTF.

This sequence joins TRBV7-2 and TRBJ2-3, with TRBD2 matching over 12 bases. V shed 8 bases, J shed 3 bases, and the junction held 15 bases outside the gene matches. The length of the CDR3 is 18 residues. Germline CDR1 is SGHTA and CDR2 is FQGNSA. The CDR3 reads CASRGWPPTSGRTDTQYF. CDR3 DNA: TGTGCCAGCCGAGGATGGCCGCCGACTAGCGGGAGAACAGATACGCAGTATTTT.

In this sample, this clonotype turned up a few times. This sequence joins TRBV15 and TRBJ2-5; D is uncertain. The V and J ends lost 1 base and 4 bases respectively, with 4 bases between them. The CDR3 has 12 amino acids. The germline CDR1 and CDR2 sequences are LNHNV and YYDKDF (reference sequence). DNA for the CDR3: TGTGCCACCAGCAGAGTGCGAGAGACCCAGTACTTC. The encoded protein is CATSRVRETQYF.

The chain links TRBV27 to TRBJ1-1, with D maybe TRBD1 (5 bases). In germline, CDR1 is MNHEY, CDR2 SMNVEV (reference sequence). Deletions cut 3 bases from V and 1 base from J, with 15 bases between. The CDR3 is made up of 16 amino acids. CDR3 sequence reads: CASSLPPGRSNTEAFF. The CDR3 DNA follows: TGTGCCAGCAGTTTGCCCCCGGGACGTTCGAACACTGAAGCTTTCTTT.

This clonotype was recorded a few times. This chain joins TRBV7-2 and TRBJ2-3, with TRBD2 as a possible D gene (5 bases). This CDR3 has 14 residues. The ends were cut back, 4 bases at V and 6 bases at J, with 14 bases in the middle. The germline V gene encodes CDR1 SGHTA and CDR2 FQGNSA. The CDR3 reads CASSSDYGPDTQYF. The CDR3 nucleotides read TGTGCCAGCAGCTCTGACTATGGGCCGGATACGCAGTATTTT.

The chain combines TRBV7-6 with TRBJ1-1; 8 bases are shared with TRBD1. V lost 2 bases, J lost 2 bases, and 7 bases stayed unmatched. The CDR3 runs to 16 residues. In germline, CDR1 is SGHVS, CDR2 FNYEAQ. CDR3 DNA sequence: TGTGCCAGCAGCTTACAACCGGGACAGGTAAACACTGAAGCTTTCTTT. This gives the protein CASSLQPGQVNTEAFF.

The chain couples TRBV3-1 to TRBJ2-7; the D gene is possibly TRBD1 (5 bases). The CDR3 extends over 19 amino acids. V shed 0 bases and J shed 3 bases, with 24 bases lying between them. The germline gives CDR1 LGHDT, CDR2 YNNKEL (reference sequence). This CDR3 reads CASSQDPILSGHGDYEQYF. As DNA, the CDR3 is TGTGCCAGCAGCCAAGATCCCATTTTGTCCGGACACGGCGACTACGAGCAGTACTTC.

This clonotype was observed a handful of times. The rearrangement uses TRBV27 and TRBJ2-7, with D hard to call. The CDR3 has 14 amino acids. Germline V gene lookup returns CDR1 MNHEY and CDR2 SMNVEV (reference sequence). Trimming stripped 5 bases from V and 5 bases from J, with 16 bases between. The CDR3 DNA reads as TGTGCCAGCAGTACCCAGCCGAGCAGAGACGAGCAGTACTTC. Its translation: CASSTQPSRDEQYF.

This clonotype has just a few counts. The chain is built from TRBV15 and TRBJ2-3; 9 bases are a match to TRBD1. The CDR3 runs to 15 residues. Trimming cost V 1 base and J 4 bases; bases outside gene matches: 3. Per germline, CDR1 LNHNV and CDR2 YYDKDF (reference sequence). The CDR3 sequence is CATSRGGQGSDTQYF. CDR3 nucleotide sequence: TGTGCCACCAGCAGAGGCGGACAGGGGTCAGATACGCAGTATTTT.

This clonotype was found many times. The gene calls are TRBV28 and TRBJ2-7; possible D gene TRBD1, 5 bases. CDR3 size: 14 residues. Per the germline V gene, CDR1 is MDHEN and CDR2 is SYDVKM. The V gene lost 3 bases and the J gene lost 5 bases, with 14 bases spanning the gap. The CDR3 DNA sequence: TGTGCCAGCAGTTTTTATCGCAGGGCCGACGAGCAGTACTTC. Residues: CASSFYRRADEQYF.

This chain connects TRBV6-5 to TRBJ1-2; D is undetermined. Germline CDR1 and CDR2: MNHEY and SVGAGI. V lost 0 bases to trimming and J lost 0 bases, with 5 bases between them. The CDR3 sequence is 14 residues long. The CDR3 DNA reads as TGTGCCAGCAGTTACTCCCCGGCTAACTATGGCTACACCTTC. Amino acid sequence: CASSYSPANYGYTF.

The chain couples TRBV12-3 or TRBV12-4 to TRBJ1-4; no clear D gene. The CDR3 contains 11 residues. The V end lost 7 bases, the J end lost 8 bases, and 8 bases lay between the germline ends. The CDR3: CASTTGEKLFF. The CDR3 DNA follows: TGTGCCAGCACCACGGGGGAAAAACTGTTTTTT.

The chain is built from TRBV3-1 and TRBJ2-4, with D perhaps matching TRBD1 (5 bases). CDR1 and CDR2 from the germline V gene are LGHDT and YNNKEL (reference sequence). The CDR3 runs 17 residues. Deletions cut 3 bases from V and 0 bases from J, with 15 bases between. CDR3 sequence (DNA): TGTGCCAGCAGCCATAAAGGGGCAGACCTAGCCAAAAACATTCAGTACTTC. It encodes CASSHKGADLAKNIQYF.

This clonotype has only a few counts. This chain joins TRBV20-1 and TRBJ2-1; 8 positions match TRBD2. The CDR3 has 16 amino acids. Losses at the gene ends were 2 bases for V and 5 bases for J; bases not matched to a gene: 11. The germline V gene has CDR1 DFQATT and CDR2 SNEGSKA (reference sequence). The CDR3 sequence: CSARLVAGKVDNEQFF. Written as DNA, the CDR3 is TGCAGTGCTAGATTGGTAGCGGGAAAAGTAGACAATGAGCAGTTCTTC.

J is TRBJ2-3 and V is TRBV15, with D perhaps TRBD1 or TRBD2 (5 bases each). V dropped 5 bases and J dropped 4 bases, with 25 bases sitting between them. Germline assignment: CDR1 LNHNV and CDR2 YYDKDF (reference sequence). The CDR3 totals 18 residues. The CDR3 spells CATSVRSIGVLGADTQYF. In DNA, the CDR3 is TGTGCCACCAGCGTCCGGAGTATCGGGGTACTGGGGGCAGATACGCAGTATTTT.

In its sample, this clonotype was seen a few times. The chain has TRBV11-2 and TRBJ2-7, with D perhaps matching TRBD1 (5 bases). The length of the CDR3 is 15 residues. In germline, CDR1 is SGHAT, CDR2 FQNNGV. V was pared by 6 bases and J by 3 bases, with 18 bases between. The CDR3 here is CASSQTVTAGYEQYF. The CDR3 nucleotides are TGTGCCAGCAGTCAAACAGTGACAGCCGGCTACGAGCAGTACTTC.

As regards this clonotype: Just one base apart from a much larger clone, this may be a read error. This CDR3 reads CASSQAWGQTYEQYF. The CDR3 DNA reads TGTGCCAGCAGCCAGGCCTGGGGACAGACCTACGAGCAGTACTTC. The chain employs TRBV4-2 and TRBJ2-7; 7 positions agree with TRBD1. This CDR3 is 15 amino acids long. Germline CDR1 LGHNA, CDR2 YNFKEQ. Trimming at V came to 3 bases and at J to 2 bases, leaving 7 bases not matched to a gene.

The chain combines TRBV6-1 with TRBJ2-1; D remains unclear. The CDR3 extends over 14 amino acids. Germline values: CDR1 MNHNS, CDR2 SASEGT. The V gene lost 1 base and the J gene lost 6 bases, with 10 bases spanning the gap. In DNA form, the CDR3 reads TGTGCCAGCAGTGAAGAAGGCAGTCTCAATGAGCAGTTCTTC. Residues: CASSEEGSLNEQFF.

The chain couples TRBV15 to TRBJ2-5, with D hard to call. From germline, CDR1 is LNHNV and CDR2 YYDKDF (reference sequence). Trimming took off 1 base at V and 3 bases at J, with 12 bases between the two ends. The CDR3 spans 15 residues. The chain's CDR3 is CATSRGGVSKETQYF. The CDR3 bases are TGTGCCACCAGCAGAGGCGGCGTCAGCAAAGAGACCCAGTACTTC.

Concerning this clonotype: A single base separates this from a much larger clone, so it may be a read error. This rearrangement joins TRBV29-1 to TRBJ2-3; TRBD2 matches 7 bases. Germline V lookup: CDR1 SQVTM, CDR2 ANQGSEA. CDR3 length: 15 residues. The CDR3: CSVDGASGYTGTQYF. CDR3 nucleotides: TGCAGCGTGGATGGCGCTAGCGGTTACACAGGTACGCAGTATTTT.

The V and J genes are TRBV20-1 and TRBJ2-1; D gene ambiguous. Germline lookup yields CDR1 DFQATT and CDR2 SNEGSKA (reference sequence). This CDR3 contains 12 residues. Trimming took 3 bases from V and 10 from J, leaving 13 bases between them. CDR3 region: CSARETGMEQFF. The CDR3 DNA is TGCAGTGCTAGGGAGACTGGGATGGAGCAGTTCTTC.

The chain uses TRBV29-1 and TRBJ1-4, with D perhaps TRBD1 (6 bases). The ends were cut back, 7 bases at V and 3 bases at J, with 18 bases in the middle. The CDR3 has 15 residues. The germline CDR1 and CDR2 sequences are SQVTM and ANQGSEA. DNA for the CDR3: TGCAGCGCGCTGTTGGCGGGGGCAGCTAATGAAAAACTGTTTTTT. Translation: CSALLAGAANEKLFF.

The V gene is TRBV16, the J gene TRBJ1-2, with TRBD1 as a possible D gene (5 bases). The V gene's germline CDR1 is KGHSY and CDR2 FQNENV. V lost 7 bases, J lost 8 bases, and 26 bases lay in between. The CDR3 covers 16 residues. CDR3 amino acids: CASTLSTTEWFGGYTF. The CDR3, as DNA: TGTGCCAGCACACTATCGACGACAGAGTGGTTCGGAGGCTACACCTTC.

This clonotype was found once. The gene calls are TRBV4-3 and TRBJ2-3, with D unresolved. The CDR3 totals 16 residues. V lost 4 bases and J lost 1, with 15 bases in between. Germline assignment: CDR1 LGHNA and CDR2 YSLEER. Here the CDR3 DNA reads TGCGCCAGCAGCCTTTTATCAAGAGGCCGCACAGATACGCAGTATTTT. Its protein is CASSLLSRGRTDTQYF.

This clonotype was counted between two and nine times. The chain joins TRBV9 to TRBJ1-2; 8 bases match TRBD1. CDR3 length: 15 amino acids. The ends lost 0 bases at V and 4 bases at J; junction bases unmatched: 5. Germline CDR1 reads SGDLS; CDR2 reads YYNGEE. CDR3 nucleotide sequence: TGTGCCAGCAGCGTAGGACAGGGGTTTGCCTATGGCTACACCTTC. Translation gives CASSVGQGFAYGYTF. The entire variable domain, with the rest obtained from reference TRBV9 and TRBJ1-2, is as follows: DSGVTQTPKHLITATGQRVTLRCSPRSGDLSVYWYQQSLDQGLQFLIQYYNGEERAKGNILERFSAQQFPDLHSELNLSSLELGDSALYFCASSVGQGFAYGYTFGSGTRLTVV.

The sample holds a few counts of this clonotype. The gene calls are TRBV10-3 and TRBJ2-5, with 8 bases fitting TRBD2. The tail of the sequence fits TRBJ2-7 better, so the J call may be wrong. The CDR3 contains 16 residues. Germline assignment: CDR1 ENHRY and CDR2 SYGVKD. In nucleotides, the CDR3 is TGTGCCATCAGTGAGTTTTCCGGGACTAGGAGCTACGAGCAGTACTTC. Translated, it gives CAISEFSGTRSYEQYF.